This TCR beta chain was captured by sequencing in a study of CD4 T cells in relation to SARS-CoV-2 and coronaviruses. At the level of the study: Controls used an HIV-1 Nef peptide pool or no peptide.

Before the COVID-19 pandemic, during about 2010-2018, CD4+ T cells were taken from unexposed donors. CD4+ T cells were isolated from the cells after around 9 days of culture. Turning to this clone: Its antigen is unknown.

This CDR3 has 16 residues. Germline CDR1 is LGHDT and CDR2 is YNNKEL (reference sequence). The ends lost 1 base at V and 4 bases at J; junction bases unmatched: 6. Using immunoSEQ multiplex PCR, the repertoire was profiled, and TCRdb retains in-frame clones only, with some absent. Among 18,000 or so clones listed, about 78% were seen once. This sequence joins TRBV3-1 (or the pseudogene TRBV3-2) and TRBJ1-2, with 10 bases matching TRBD1. The TCR sequence derives from a human donor in good health. Sequenced sample: CD4+ T cells from PBMCs, cultured in vitro. CDR3 protein: CASSQAPGTGVYGYTF. CDR3 coding DNA: TGTGCCAGCAGCCAAGCTCCCGGGACAGGGGTCTATGGCTACACCTTC.